This record covers a single TCR beta chain. This sample was included in a study of OX40 agonist ivuxolimab in advanced cancers. Germline trimming cut 4 bases from V and 1 base from J; bases unmatched to any gene: 11. CDR3 length: 19 residues. CDR1 is LGHNA, CDR2 YNFKEQ, per germline. TCRdb's copy holds only in-frame clones and misses some; the assay was immunoSEQ multiplex PCR. The table has about 65,000 clones, around 86% seen once. The chain employs TRBV4-2 and TRBJ1-6; 9 bases align to TRBD1. The source was CD4+ or CD8+ T cells sorted from blood, collected in a trial of the OX40 agonist ivuxolimab. This TCR was sampled from an adult with an advanced solid tumor such as melanoma, head and neck, liver or kidney cancer. CDR3: CASSPRSQGARSYNSPLHF. The CDR3 DNA reads TGTGCCAGCAGCCCGCGCTCACAGGGGGCGCGTTCCTATAATTCACCCCTCCACTTT.